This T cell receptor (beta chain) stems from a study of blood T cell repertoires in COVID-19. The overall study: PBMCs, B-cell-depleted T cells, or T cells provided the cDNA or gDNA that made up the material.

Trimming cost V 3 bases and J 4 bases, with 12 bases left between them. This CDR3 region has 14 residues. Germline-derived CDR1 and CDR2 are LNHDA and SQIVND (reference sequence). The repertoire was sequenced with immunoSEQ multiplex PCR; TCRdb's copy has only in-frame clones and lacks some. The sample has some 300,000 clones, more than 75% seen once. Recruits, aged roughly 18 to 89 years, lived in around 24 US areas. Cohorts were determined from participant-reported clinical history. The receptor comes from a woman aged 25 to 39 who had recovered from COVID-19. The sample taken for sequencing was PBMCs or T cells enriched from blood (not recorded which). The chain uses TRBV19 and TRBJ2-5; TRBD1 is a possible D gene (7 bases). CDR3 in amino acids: CASSMEGATETQYF. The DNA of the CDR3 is TGTGCCAGTAGTATGGAGGGGGCAACAGAGACCCAGTACTTC.